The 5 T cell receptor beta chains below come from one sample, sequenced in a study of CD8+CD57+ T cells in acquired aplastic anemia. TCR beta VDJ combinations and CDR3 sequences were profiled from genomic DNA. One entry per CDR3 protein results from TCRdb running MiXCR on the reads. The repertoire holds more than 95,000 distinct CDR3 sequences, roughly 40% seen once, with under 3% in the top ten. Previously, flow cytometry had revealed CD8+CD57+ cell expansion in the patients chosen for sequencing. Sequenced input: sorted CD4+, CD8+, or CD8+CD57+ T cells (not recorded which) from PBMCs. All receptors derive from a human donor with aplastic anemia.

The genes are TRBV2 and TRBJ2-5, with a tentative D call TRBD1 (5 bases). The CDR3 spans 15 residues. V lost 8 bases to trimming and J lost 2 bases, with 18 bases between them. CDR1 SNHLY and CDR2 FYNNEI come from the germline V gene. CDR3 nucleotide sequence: TGTGCCAGCTCACCCAGGGAATTGGGGCAAGAGACCCAGTACTTC. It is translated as CASSPRELGQETQYF. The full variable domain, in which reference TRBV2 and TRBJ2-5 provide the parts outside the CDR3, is EPEVTQTPSHQVTQMGQEVILRCVPISNHLYFYWYRQILGQKVEFLVSFYNNEISEKSEIFDDQFSVERPDGSNFTLKIRSTKLEDSAMYFCASSPRELGQETQYFGPGTRLLVL.

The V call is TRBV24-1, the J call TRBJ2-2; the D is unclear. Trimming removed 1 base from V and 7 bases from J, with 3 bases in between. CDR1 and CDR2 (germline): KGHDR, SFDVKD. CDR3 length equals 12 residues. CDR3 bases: TGTGCCACCAGTGATTTTATCGGGGAGCTGTTTTTT. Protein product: CATSDFIGELFF.

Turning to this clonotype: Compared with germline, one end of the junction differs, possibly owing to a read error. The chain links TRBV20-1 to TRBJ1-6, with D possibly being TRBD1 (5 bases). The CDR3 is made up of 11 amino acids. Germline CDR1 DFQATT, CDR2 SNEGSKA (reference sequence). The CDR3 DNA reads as TGCAGCGGAACCGACGGGCAACAGGCGGCCTTT. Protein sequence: CSGTDGQQAAF.

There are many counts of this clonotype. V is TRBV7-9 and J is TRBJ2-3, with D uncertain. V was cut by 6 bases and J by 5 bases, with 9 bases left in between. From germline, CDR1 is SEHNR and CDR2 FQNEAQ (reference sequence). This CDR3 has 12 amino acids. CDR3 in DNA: TGTGCCAGCAGGTACATAGGAGATACGCAGTATTTT. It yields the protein CASRYIGDTQYF.

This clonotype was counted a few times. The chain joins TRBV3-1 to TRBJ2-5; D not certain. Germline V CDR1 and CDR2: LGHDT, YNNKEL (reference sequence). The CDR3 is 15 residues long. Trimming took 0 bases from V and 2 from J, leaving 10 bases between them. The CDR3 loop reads CASSQEFYTQETQYF. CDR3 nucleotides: TGTGCCAGCAGCCAAGAGTTCTATACTCAAGAGACCCAGTACTTC.